The 30 T cell receptor beta chains given below trace back to one sample, sequenced in a study of blood T cell repertoires in COVID-19. Sequencing was performed with immunoSEQ multiplex PCR; in TCRdb, only in-frame clones are kept and a portion is missing. The table shows 250,000 to 350,000 clones, with around 84% occurring only once. Sequencing input: peripheral blood. The source is a human donor with COVID-19, enrolled during active disease. The donor label of this sample is uncertain.

DNA of the CDR3: TGTGCCAGCAACCCACAGGGGTACACCGGGGAGCTGTTTTTT. Translation: CASNPQGYTGELFF. The chain carries TRBV6-5 and TRBJ2-2; 7 bases align to TRBD1. Germline CDR1 is MNHEY and CDR2 is SVGAGI. The junction had 5 bases not matched to a gene; V was cut back by 7 bases and J by 3 bases. This CDR3 contains 14 residues.

V and J are TRBV7-2 and TRBJ2-7, with D maybe TRBD2 (5 bases). The germline V and J ends were trimmed by 0 bases and 4 bases, with 13 bases remaining between them. Germline V CDR1 and CDR2: SGHTA, FQGNSA. This CDR3 has 15 amino acids. The CDR3 protein is CASSLALGTHYEQYF. The CDR3, as DNA: TGTGCCAGCAGCTTAGCACTAGGAACACATTACGAGCAGTACTTC.

This sequence joins TRBV6-6 and TRBJ1-6, with a possible D match to TRBD1 (5 bases). This CDR3 is built from 14 residues. The V end lost 6 bases, the J end lost 9 bases, and 15 bases lay between the germline ends. The germline gives CDR1 MNHNY, CDR2 SVGAGI (reference sequence). The CDR3 region has the DNA TGTGCCAGCAGCGACAGCCCCGACTTTTCACCCCTCCACTTT. Its translation is CASSDSPDFSPLHF.

The chain links TRBV6-5 to TRBJ2-3; TRBD2 matches at 13 bases. Germline V CDR1 and CDR2: MNHEY, SVGAGI. Losses at the gene ends were 6 bases for V and 7 bases for J; bases not matched to a gene: 7. The CDR3 totals 15 residues. As DNA, the CDR3 is TGTGCCAGCAGACACGGACTAGCGGGAGCCCATACGCAGTATTTT. Its translation: CASRHGLAGAHTQYF.

The chain recombines TRBV27 with TRBJ2-1, with D hard to call. Trimming cost V 2 bases and J 2 bases, with 7 bases left between them. The germline CDR1 and CDR2 sequences are MNHEY and SMNVEV (reference sequence). CDR3 length equals 14 residues. The CDR3 nucleotides read TGTGCCAGCAGTTTAGGGCCACCCTACAATGAGCAGTTCTTC. This codes for CASSLGPPYNEQFF.

The chain joins TRBV7-3 to TRBJ2-1; 7 nucleotides agree with TRBD2. The germline V gene has CDR1 SGHTA and CDR2 FQGTGA. With 4 bases clipped from V and 5 bases from J, the junction kept 11 bases outside the gene matches. This CDR3 comprises 16 residues. This CDR3 is CASSSTGGGLNNEQFF. CDR3 sequence (DNA): TGTGCCAGCAGCTCGACCGGCGGGGGTCTTAACAATGAGCAGTTCTTC.

The chain is built from TRBV19 and TRBJ2-1; TRBD2 matches at 11 bases. Germline V lookup: CDR1 LNHDA, CDR2 SQIVND (reference sequence). Losses at the gene ends were 3 bases for V and 6 bases for J; bases not matched to a gene: 4. CDR3 length: 15 amino acids. CDR3 sequence reads: CASSIGTSGTNEQFF. Here the CDR3 DNA reads TGTGCCAGTAGTATCGGGACTAGCGGAACCAATGAGCAGTTCTTC.

This chain links TRBV20-1 with TRBJ2-3, with D possibly being TRBD2 (5 bases). V was shortened by 6 bases and J by 6 bases, with 10 bases between the two germline ends. This CDR3 is 11 amino acids long. The germline V gene encodes CDR1 DFQATT and CDR2 SNEGSKA (reference sequence). The CDR3 nucleotides read TGCAGTGCATCCCCGGGGGATACGCAGTATTTT. Amino acid sequence: CSASPGDTQYF.

The rearrangement links TRBV10-1 to TRBJ2-3, with D possibly being TRBD1 (6 bases). The CDR3 has 19 residues. Deletions cut 1 base from V and 0 bases from J, with 20 bases between. Germline V gives CDR1 WNHNN, CDR2 SYGVQD (reference sequence). CDR3 sequence reads: CASSECGYDRRTSTDTQYF. The CDR3 DNA reads as TGCGCCAGCAGTGAGTGTGGGTATGACAGGCGAACTAGCACAGATACGCAGTATTTT.

The V and J genes are TRBV28 and TRBJ1-2, with 7 positions matching TRBD1. The CDR3 extends over 13 amino acids. Germline V gene sequence: CDR1 MDHEN, CDR2 SYDVKM. The ends lost 7 bases at V and 7 bases at J; junction bases unmatched: 9. CDR3: CASKDRGRGGYTF. DNA for the CDR3: TGTGCCAGCAAAGATAGGGGGCGAGGTGGCTACACCTTC.

V gene TRBV19 combines with J gene TRBJ1-5, with a tentative D call TRBD1 (6 bases). V was trimmed by 6 bases and J by 4 bases, leaving 13 bases between them. CDR3 length equals 14 residues. Germline assignment: CDR1 LNHDA and CDR2 SQIVND (reference sequence). As DNA, the CDR3 is TGTGCCAGTAGAACGGGACACCCAAATCAGCCCCAGCATTTT. The encoded protein is CASRTGHPNQPQHF.

CDR3 in amino acids: CASSLAGNEKLFF. DNA of the CDR3: TGCGCCAGCAGCTTGGCGGGTAATGAAAAACTGTTTTTT. The chain employs TRBV5-1 and TRBJ1-4; D gene uncertain. V was cut by 0 bases and J by 4 bases, with 4 bases left in between. The CDR3 has 13 amino acids. Germline V gene data show CDR1 as SGHRS and CDR2 as YFSETQ.

The chain employs TRBV7-2 and TRBJ1-5; D uncertain. V lost 1 base and J 5 bases, leaving 6 bases between the germline ends. In germline, CDR1 is SGHTA, CDR2 FQGNSA. This CDR3 comprises 13 residues. The CDR3 loop is CASSLVGDQPQHF. The CDR3 nucleotides read TGTGCCAGCAGCTTAGTCGGGGATCAGCCCCAGCATTTT.

This chain connects TRBV10-3 to TRBJ2-1; TRBD2 matches at 10 bases. CDR1 and CDR2 (germline): ENHRY, SYGVKD. This CDR3 contains 16 residues. V lost 1 base, J lost 8 bases, and 8 bases stayed unmatched. DNA of the CDR3: TGTGCCATCAGTGAGTATTCAGCGGGAGGGCCGGATGAGCAGTTCTTC. Residues: CAISEYSAGGPDEQFF.

The chain recombines TRBV5-6 with TRBJ2-5, with TRBD1 as a possible D gene (5 bases). Trimming took off 0 bases at V and 5 bases at J, with 14 bases between the two ends. The CDR3 consists of 15 residues. CDR1 and CDR2 from the germline V gene are SGHDT and YYEEEE. The CDR3 region has the DNA TGTGCCAGCAGCTTGGCCGTTGGGGCGGCGGAGACCCAGTACTTC. Translating gives CASSLAVGAAETQYF. The full variable domain, rest sourced from reference TRBV5-6 and TRBJ2-5, is DAGVTQSPTHLIKTRGQQVTLRCSPKSGHDTVSWYQQALGQGPQFIFQYYEEEERQRGNFPDRFSGHQFPNYSSELNVNALLLGDSALYLCASSLAVGAAETQYFGPGTRLLVL.

The rearrangement links TRBV6-6 to TRBJ1-6; D remains unclear. The CDR3 spans 15 residues. The germline V gene encodes CDR1 MNHNY and CDR2 SVGAGI (reference sequence). Between the trimmed V and J ends, which lost 10 bases and 10 bases, there was a span of 23 bases. CDR3 sequence (DNA): TGTGCCACCTCCCAGATAGGGCGTGCGGGATCACCCCTCCACTTT. Translating it yields CATSQIGRAGSPLHF.

The rearrangement links TRBV6-5 to TRBJ2-7, with TRBD1 identical over 11 bases. The germline V gene encodes CDR1 MNHEY and CDR2 SVGAGI. The CDR3 runs to 14 residues. The junction had 7 bases not matched to a gene; V was cut back by 6 bases and J by 6 bases. The CDR3 protein is CASRRDRGAPEQYF. The CDR3 DNA sequence: TGTGCCAGCAGGCGGGACAGGGGGGCTCCCGAGCAGTACTTC.

This rearrangement joins TRBV19 to TRBJ1-1; 8 bases agree with TRBD1. Germline V CDR1 and CDR2: LNHDA, SQIVND (reference sequence). The ends lost 9 bases at V and 7 bases at J; junction bases unmatched: 10. CDR3 length: 13 residues. The CDR3, as DNA: TGTGCCAGCGGACGGGACAGGACGTTTGAAGCTTTCTTT. Translating it yields CASGRDRTFEAFF.

The V gene is TRBV3-1 (or the pseudogene TRBV3-2), the J gene TRBJ2-7; TRBD2 agrees at 11 bases. V lost 3 bases and J lost 3; bases outside the gene matches: 4. The germline V gene encodes CDR1 LGHDT and CDR2 YNNKEL (reference sequence). The CDR3 runs 15 residues. The CDR3 DNA follows: TGTGCCAGCAGCCACGAACTAGCGGGGGTCTACGAGCAGTACTTC. This gives the protein CASSHELAGVYEQYF.

The V gene is TRBV7-3, the J gene TRBJ2-3, with D uncertain. The CDR3 loop spans 14 amino acids. CDR1 is SGHTA, CDR2 FQGTGA, per germline. V was trimmed by 4 bases and J by 1 base, leaving 9 bases between them. The CDR3 bases are TGTGCCAGCAGCTCCAATAGTGGCACAGATACGCAGTATTTT. This translates into CASSSNSGTDTQYF.

The chain has TRBV11-2 and TRBJ2-3, with 11 positions matching TRBD1. Germline CDR1 is SGHAT and CDR2 is FQNNGV. The V segment lost 3 bases and the J segment 6 bases; nucleotides outside the gene matches: 2. CDR3 length: 14 amino acids. The CDR3 DNA follows: TGTGCCAGCAGCTTGGACAGGGGGCTGGATACGCAGTATTTT. This sequence encodes CASSLDRGLDTQYF.

V is TRBV5-5 and J is TRBJ1-4; no definite D call. CDR1 and CDR2 from the germline V gene are SGHKS and YYEKEE (reference sequence). This CDR3 contains 14 residues. Trimming cost V 3 bases and J 0 bases, with 6 bases left between them. Written as DNA, the CDR3 is TGTGCCAGCAGCTGGCAAACAACTAATGAAAAACTGTTTTTT. Protein sequence: CASSWQTTNEKLFF.

In this sample, this clone turned up once. The V call is TRBV27, the J call TRBJ1-2, with D perhaps TRBD1 (6 bases). The CDR3 loop spans 16 amino acids. Germline V gives CDR1 MNHEY, CDR2 SMNVEV (reference sequence). Trimming left V 5 bases short and J 3 bases short, with 19 bases between. The CDR3 sequence: CASSTGVRGSYYGYTF. The CDR3 DNA follows: TGTGCCAGCAGTACCGGGGTCAGGGGATCATACTATGGCTACACCTTC.

V usage is TRBV3-1 (or the pseudogene TRBV3-2) and J usage is TRBJ1-2, with 9 positions matching TRBD1. The CDR3 totals 14 residues. V lost 4 bases and J lost 6; bases outside the gene matches: 6. CDR1 is LGHDT and CDR2 is YNNKEL in the germline V gene (reference sequence). The CDR3 here is CASSRPDRGDGYTF. The CDR3, as DNA: TGTGCCAGCAGCCGCCCGGACAGGGGAGATGGCTACACCTTC.

This clone came up once. V usage is TRBV28 and J usage is TRBJ1-5; TRBD1 agrees at 9 bases. The CDR3 consists of 17 residues. Germline trimming cut 8 bases from V and 0 bases from J; bases unmatched to any gene: 11. Per germline, CDR1 MDHEN and CDR2 SYDVKM. The DNA of the CDR3 is TGTGCCAGCCGCACACCCCGACAGGGGGATAGCAATCAGCCCCAGCATTTT. It translates to CASRTPRQGDSNQPQHF.

This clone was detected only once. The V call is TRBV5-1, the J call TRBJ2-2; D ambiguous. This CDR3 has 16 residues. Per the germline V gene, CDR1 is SGHRS and CDR2 is YFSETQ. With 1 base removed from V and 3 bases from J, the gap between germline ends came to 13 bases. In nucleotides, the CDR3 is TGCGCCAGCAGCTTGAAGGTGGGCGTCGACACCGGGGAGCTGTTTTTT. It encodes CASSLKVGVDTGELFF.

J is TRBJ2-7 and V is TRBV28; the D gene is possibly TRBD1 (5 bases). The germline V gene has CDR1 MDHEN and CDR2 SYDVKM. Trimming removed 10 bases from V and 2 bases from J, with 9 bases in between. The CDR3 is 11 amino acids. The CDR3, as DNA: TGTGCCACCTTCAGGGCCTACGAGCAGTACTTC. This gives the protein CATFRAYEQYF.

This chain joins TRBV2 and TRBJ2-1; TRBD1 matches at 11 bases. Trimming removed 3 bases from V and 8 bases from J; junction bases left unmatched: 6. There are 15 residues in the CDR3. Looked up from germline, CDR1 is SNHLY and CDR2 is FYNNEI. The CDR3 DNA follows: TGTGCCAGCAGTGATGGACAGGGGGCAGTCGATGAGCAGTTCTTC. This codes for CASSDGQGAVDEQFF.

The chain uses TRBV12-5 and TRBJ2-5, with 8 nucleotides matching TRBD1. This CDR3 is 15 amino acids long. Per the germline V gene, CDR1 is LGHNT and CDR2 is FRNRAP. V lost 2 bases to trimming and J lost 4 bases; unmatched junction nucleotides: 6. For the CDR3, the DNA is TGTGCTAGTGGTTTGACCCCAGGGGGCGGAGAGACCCAGTACTTC. This sequence encodes CASGLTPGGGETQYF.

The chain joins TRBV30 to TRBJ1-2; possibly TRBD1 for D (6 bases). Per germline, CDR1 GTSNPN and CDR2 SVGIG (reference sequence). This CDR3 spans 14 amino acids. V was trimmed by 3 bases and J by 8 bases, leaving 19 bases between them. CDR3 coding DNA: TGTGCCTGGAGAGAAGCAGGGGCCCCGTGGGGCTACACCTTC. It specifies CAWREAGAPWGYTF.